This TCR beta chain was obtained from a study of regulatory T cells. As regards this clone: What it binds is unknown.

J was trimmed by 5 bases and V by 0 bases; bases with no gene match: 8. The CDR3 loop spans 16 amino acids. Autoimmunity was present in every CD3G-deficient patient, worse in two. Patients aged 2 to 39 years had fewer naive and more memory CD4+ and CD8+ T cells. Sorting split CD4+ cells into CD25-high CD127-low Tregs and CD25-low CD127-high conventional T cells. Primers: 52 TRBV forward and 13 TRBJ reverse. Here immunoSEQ multiplex PCR was the method, and the copy in TCRdb shows in-frame clones only, minus some. The table has tens of thousands of clones, nearly 95% seen once. Study-wide points: Regulatory T cells showed the strongest V-J pair restriction and V/J gene skewing among patient repertoires. Hydrophobic residues at CDR3 positions 6 and 7 were enriched in conventional CD4+ T cells of CD3G-deficient patients.

The TCR was taken from a child aged 2 to 15 with CD3G deficiency. The V call is TRBV5-7, the J call TRBJ2-5; 9 nucleotides align to TRBD1. TRBV5-7 is labeled an ORF, and its function is uncertain. The sample comprised conventional CD4+ T cells sorted from blood. CDR3 coding DNA: TGTGCCAGCAGCTTGGTTGCGTACAGGGGGCGCGAGACCCAGTACTTC. Translating gives CASSLVAYRGRETQYF.